This T cell receptor beta chain was sequenced for a study of CD8 T cell repertoires and HIV-1 epitope variants. Study as a whole: Twenty-five autologous and known Gag and Nef epitope variant peptides each stimulated T cells separately. The baseline condition was 1M T cells left uncultured. Study observations and caveats: Only beta chains were identified, marking proliferation to antigen, not function.

Using immunoSEQ multiplex PCR, the repertoire was profiled, and TCRdb retains in-frame clones only, with some absent. The sample lists 1,500 to 2,000 clones; about three quarters were seen once. V was shortened by 2 bases and J by 7 bases, with 9 bases between the two germline ends. The germline V gene encodes CDR1 SGHTA and CDR2 FQGNSA. The CDR3 has 13 amino acids. With respect to this clone: Its target is unknown.

Material for sequencing was cultured CD8+ T cells derived from PBMCs. The source of this sequence is a male donor with HIV. This rearrangement joins TRBV7-2 to TRBJ2-1; D unresolved. CDR3 coding DNA: TGTGCCAGCAGCTTACAACCACGGAATGAGCAGTTCTTC. The encoded protein is CASSLQPRNEQFF.